Below, 10 T cell receptor beta chains from the same sample are listed, as sequenced in a study of OX40 agonist ivuxolimab in advanced cancers. Only in-frame clones appear in the TCRdb table, and some are missing; sequencing was by immunoSEQ multiplex PCR. This table has fewer than 95,000 clones, about four fifths appearing once. Sequencing used CD4+ or CD8+ T cells sorted from blood, obtained in a trial of the OX40 agonist ivuxolimab. These receptors originate from an adult with an advanced solid tumor such as melanoma, head and neck, liver or kidney cancer.

The gene calls are TRBV11-3 and TRBJ1-1; the D is unclear. There are 13 residues in the CDR3. Per the germline V gene, CDR1 is SGHNT and CDR2 is YENEEA. With 6 bases removed from V and 10 bases from J, the gap between germline ends came to 18 bases. The CDR3 sequence is CASSKTNAGRAFF. CDR3 DNA sequence: TGTGCCAGCAGTAAAACGAACGCGGGGAGAGCTTTCTTT.

This clone was found once. The chain is built from TRBV27 and TRBJ2-3, with D possibly TRBD1 on 5 matching bases. The CDR3 is 15 amino acids. The V gene lost 4 bases and the J gene lost 5 bases, with 16 bases spanning the gap. Germline V CDR1 and CDR2: MNHEY, SMNVEV (reference sequence). CDR3: CASSSPLRGKDTQYF. The CDR3 region has the DNA TGTGCCAGCAGTTCCCCCCTAAGGGGAAAAGATACGCAGTATTTT.

The CDR3 coding sequence is TGTGCCAGCCTTAGGGACCCTGGGGTCGAGCAGTACTTC. Protein sequence: CASLRDPGVEQYF. The V and J genes are TRBV28 and TRBJ2-7, with D perhaps TRBD1 or TRBD2 (5 bases each). V dropped 8 bases and J dropped 6 bases, with 17 bases sitting between them. Germline values: CDR1 MDHEN, CDR2 SYDVKM. The CDR3 covers 13 residues.

The V gene is TRBV6-5, the J gene TRBJ1-6; 7 nucleotides line up with TRBD1. Germline lookup yields CDR1 MNHEY and CDR2 SVGAGI. V was pared by 7 bases and J by 7 bases, with 7 bases of the junction left unmatched. The CDR3 sequence is 14 residues long. CDR3 in DNA: TGTGCCAGCACACGGGACAGTCTAAATTCACCCCTCCACTTT. Encoded protein: CASTRDSLNSPLHF.

The chain uses TRBV5-6 and TRBJ1-6; 7 nucleotides align to TRBD1. This CDR3 comprises 16 residues. J lost 0 bases, V lost 3 bases, and 3 bases had no gene match. CDR1 SGHDT and CDR2 YYEEEE come from the germline V gene. The CDR3 coding sequence is TGTGCCAGCAGCTGGGGACAGAGCTCCTATAATTCACCCCTCCACTTT. It yields the protein CASSWGQSSYNSPLHF.

The chain carries TRBV6-6 and TRBJ1-2; 7 bases agree with TRBD1. The CDR3 extends over 14 amino acids. Germline trimming cut 7 bases from V and 0 bases from J; bases unmatched to any gene: 5. In germline, CDR1 is MNHNY, CDR2 SVGAGI (reference sequence). The CDR3 sequence: CASNPGGTNYGYTF. The CDR3 DNA sequence: TGTGCCAGCAACCCAGGGGGTACTAACTATGGCTACACCTTC.

The CDR3 DNA reads TGTGCCAGCAGCTTGGCGGGGACTAGCGGGAGAGGGAATGAGCAGTTCTTC. This encodes CASSLAGTSGRGNEQFF. This chain joins TRBV5-4 and TRBJ2-1; 14 positions match TRBD2. The germline V gene has CDR1 SGHNT and CDR2 YYREEE (reference sequence). The junction had 6 bases not matched to a gene; V was cut back by 0 bases and J by 7 bases. The CDR3 runs 17 residues.

This clone came up once. This chain joins TRBV28 and TRBJ1-1; D unresolved. In germline, CDR1 is MDHEN, CDR2 SYDVKM. The CDR3 is 12 residues long. V was cut by 5 bases and J by 10 bases, with 14 bases left in between. The CDR3 spells CASSPPVHGAFF. The CDR3 bases are TGTGCCAGCAGTCCCCCCGTGCATGGAGCTTTCTTT.

The gene calls are TRBV9 and TRBJ2-3; TRBD1 is a possible D gene (8 bases). CDR1 is SGDLS and CDR2 is YYNGEE in the germline V gene. Trimming cost V 4 bases and J 4 bases, with 22 bases left between them. The CDR3 is made up of 17 amino acids. This chain's CDR3 is CASSTKWITGGADTQYF. The CDR3 bases are TGTGCCAGCAGCACCAAGTGGATCACAGGGGGGGCAGATACGCAGTATTTT.

The chain joins TRBV7-3 to TRBJ2-2, with 10 bases identical to TRBD2. The CDR3 has 17 amino acids. The V gene end was trimmed by 2 bases and the J gene end by 5 bases; junction bases not matched to a gene: 8. Germline V lookup: CDR1 SGHTA, CDR2 FQGTGA. Written as DNA, the CDR3 is TGTGCCAGCAGCTTATGGGCTAGCGGGAGCTGGACCGGGGAGCTGTTTTTT. This gives the protein CASSLWASGSWTGELFF.